A single sample gave rise to the 2 T cell receptor beta chains below, sequenced in a study of blood T cell repertoires in COVID-19. Method: immunoSEQ multiplex PCR; TCRdb's copy keeps in-frame clones and lacks some. The data hold fewer than 150,000 clones, with around 86% observed a single time. Sequenced material: peripheral blood. These receptors were obtained from a human donor in a cohort sampled during active COVID-19.

The V call is TRBV6-5, the J call TRBJ2-5, with 12 bases aligning to TRBD2. Unmatched junction bases numbered 4, after V lost 6 bases and J lost 2 bases. The germline CDR1 and CDR2 sequences are MNHEY and SVGAGI. CDR3 length equals 15 residues. The CDR3 sequence: CASSLTSGGQETQYF. The CDR3 DNA sequence: TGTGCCAGCAGCTTGACTAGCGGGGGTCAAGAGACCCAGTACTTC.

This clone was seen a single time. The chain has TRBV2 and TRBJ2-4, with 10 positions matching TRBD1. Germline V gene data show CDR1 as SNHLY and CDR2 as FYNNEI. The junction had 7 bases not matched to a gene; V was cut back by 5 bases and J by 3 bases. The CDR3 extends over 16 amino acids. CDR3 in amino acids: CASSMTGGFNKNIQYF. CDR3 bases: TGTGCCAGCAGTATGACAGGGGGCTTTAACAAAAACATTCAGTACTTC.